Below, one TCR beta chain is given with its context. In the same sample, other DNA sequences code for this CDR3. This record comes from a study of blood T cell repertoires in COVID-19. Cohorts were based on clinical histories the participants reported. The V gene's germline CDR1 is MDHEN and CDR2 SYDVKM. J was trimmed by 1 base and V by 5 bases; bases with no gene match: 4. The CDR3 spans 15 residues. The authors' processing: Reference gene primer amplification yielded estimated nucleated cell counts. Clones were read by immunoSEQ multiplex PCR, and TCRdb kept only the in-frame ones, dropping some. The D gene and trimming were derived from the DNA, and the V and J assignments and clone size from that table. In the table there are under 300,000 clones, about nine tenths of which are singletons.

The chain has TRBV28 and TRBJ1-1, with 10 bases that match TRBD1. Sequenced sample: PBMCs or T cells enriched from blood (not recorded which). This receptor was taken from a woman in her thirties or forties with acute COVID-19. In DNA form, the CDR3 reads TGTGCCAGCAGTCCTCGGACAGGGGGGAACACTGAAGCTTTCTTT. Its protein is CASSPRTGGNTEAFF.